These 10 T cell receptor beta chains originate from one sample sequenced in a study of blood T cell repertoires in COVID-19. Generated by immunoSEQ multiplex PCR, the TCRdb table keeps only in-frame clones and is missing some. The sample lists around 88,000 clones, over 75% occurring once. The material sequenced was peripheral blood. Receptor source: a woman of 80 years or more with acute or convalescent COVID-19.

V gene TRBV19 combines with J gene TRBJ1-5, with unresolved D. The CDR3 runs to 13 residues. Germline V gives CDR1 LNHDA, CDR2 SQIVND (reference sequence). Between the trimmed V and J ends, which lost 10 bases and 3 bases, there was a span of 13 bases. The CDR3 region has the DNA TGTGCCACCCGAGGGAGTCACAATCAGCCCCAGCATTTT. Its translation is CATRGSHNQPQHF.

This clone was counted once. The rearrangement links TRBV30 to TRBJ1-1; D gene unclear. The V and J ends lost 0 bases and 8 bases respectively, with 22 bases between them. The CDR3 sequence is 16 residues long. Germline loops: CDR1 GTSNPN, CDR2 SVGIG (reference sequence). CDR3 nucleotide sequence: TGTGCCTGGAGTGTAAAAGGAGACGGAGGTTTAGAAGAAGCTTTCTTT. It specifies CAWSVKGDGGLEEAFF.

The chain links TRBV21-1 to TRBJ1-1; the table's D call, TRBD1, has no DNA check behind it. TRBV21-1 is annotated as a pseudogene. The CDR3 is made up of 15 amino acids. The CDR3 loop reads CASPRLGQKNTEAFF. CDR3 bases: TGTGCCAGCCCCAGGCTGGGACAGAAGAACACTGAAGCTTTCTTT.

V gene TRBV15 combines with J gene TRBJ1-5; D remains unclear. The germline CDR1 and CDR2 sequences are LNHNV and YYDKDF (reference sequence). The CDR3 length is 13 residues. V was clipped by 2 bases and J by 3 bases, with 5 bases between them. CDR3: CATSRQINQPQHF. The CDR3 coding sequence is TGTGCCACCAGCAGACAGATCAATCAGCCCCAGCATTTT.

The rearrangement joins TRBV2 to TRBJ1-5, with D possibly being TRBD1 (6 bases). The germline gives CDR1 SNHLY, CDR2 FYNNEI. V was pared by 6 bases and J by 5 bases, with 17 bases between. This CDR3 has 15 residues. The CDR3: CASRLTGKGDQPQHF. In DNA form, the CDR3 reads TGTGCCAGCAGACTTACAGGGAAAGGGGATCAGCCCCAGCATTTT.

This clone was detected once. CDR3 in amino acids: CASSPQGTGGRNVAFF. The CDR3 DNA reads TGTGCCAGCTCACCACAGGGGACAGGCGGTCGAAATGTAGCTTTCTTT. The rearrangement links TRBV18 to TRBJ1-1; TRBD1 matches at 8 bases. Looked up from germline, CDR1 is KGHSH and CDR2 is LQKENI. The length of the CDR3 is 16 residues. V trimming: 1 base; J trimming: 10 bases; junction bases outside the gene matches: 14.

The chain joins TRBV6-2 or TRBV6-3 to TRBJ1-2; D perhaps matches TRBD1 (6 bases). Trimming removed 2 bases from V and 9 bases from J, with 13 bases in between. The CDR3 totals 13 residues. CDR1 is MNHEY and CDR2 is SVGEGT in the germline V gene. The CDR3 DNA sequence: TGTGCCAGCAGTTACGTACAGGGTAGTCGCTACACCTTC. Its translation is CASSYVQGSRYTF.

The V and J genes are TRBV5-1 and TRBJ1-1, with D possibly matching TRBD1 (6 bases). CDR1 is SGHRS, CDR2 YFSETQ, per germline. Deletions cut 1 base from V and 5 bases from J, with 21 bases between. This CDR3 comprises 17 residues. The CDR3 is CASSLFLGGDFGTEAFF. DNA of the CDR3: TGCGCCAGCAGCTTGTTCCTTGGGGGCGACTTCGGGACTGAAGCTTTCTTT.

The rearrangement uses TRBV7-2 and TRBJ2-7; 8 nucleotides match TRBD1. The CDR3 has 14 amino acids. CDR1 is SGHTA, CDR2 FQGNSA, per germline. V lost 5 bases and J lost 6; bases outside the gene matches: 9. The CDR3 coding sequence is TGTGCCAGCAGCGGTCGGACAGGGTGGAGCGAGCAGTACTTC. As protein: CASSGRTGWSEQYF.

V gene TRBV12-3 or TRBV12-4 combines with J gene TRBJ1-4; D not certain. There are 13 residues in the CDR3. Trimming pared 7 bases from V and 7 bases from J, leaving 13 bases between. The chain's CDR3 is CASNLAGGEKLFF. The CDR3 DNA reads TGTGCCAGCAATCTGGCGGGAGGTGAAAAACTGTTTTTT.